Each of the 22 T cell receptor beta chains below was sequenced from the same sample in a study of cytomegalovirus exposure and HLA in healthy donors. Using immunoSEQ multiplex PCR, the repertoire was profiled, and TCRdb retains in-frame clones only, with some absent. The sample yields some 150,000 clones, 89% seen once. The sequenced material came from PBMCs. The receptors come from a woman younger than 30 in good health and CMV-seropositive.

This clone has a single count. The chain recombines TRBV2 with TRBJ1-5, with a possible D match to TRBD1 (5 bases). Looked up from germline, CDR1 is SNHLY and CDR2 is FYNNEI. The CDR3 runs to 14 residues. V was trimmed by 2 bases and J by 4 bases, leaving 9 bases between them. The CDR3 region is CASSERQGNQPQHF. The CDR3 DNA is TGTGCCAGCAGTGAAAGGCAGGGTAATCAGCCCCAGCATTTT.

The genes are TRBV7-2 and TRBJ2-2; tentative D call: TRBD2 (5 bases). The CDR3 runs 15 residues. V lost 6 bases to trimming and J lost 1 base, with 12 bases between them. CDR1 and CDR2 from the germline V gene are SGHTA and FQGNSA. CDR3 loop: CASSSQGGNTGELFF. The CDR3 coding sequence is TGTGCCAGCAGTTCCCAAGGAGGGAACACCGGGGAGCTGTTTTTT.

The chain carries TRBV5-1 and TRBJ1-1, with TRBD1 matching over 10 bases. The CDR3 runs 19 residues. The germline V gene encodes CDR1 SGHRS and CDR2 YFSETQ. With 2 bases clipped from V and 0 bases from J, the junction kept 13 bases outside the gene matches. The CDR3 spells CASSFRTGGGHSMNTEAFF. CDR3 in DNA: TGCGCCAGCAGCTTCCGGACAGGGGGAGGCCATTCCATGAACACTGAAGCTTTCTTT.

The gene calls are TRBV6-1 and TRBJ2-7; D possibly corresponds to TRBD1 (6 bases). CDR1 and CDR2 (germline): MNHNS, SASEGT. Trimming pared 0 bases from V and 2 bases from J, leaving 14 bases between. The CDR3 runs to 16 residues. The CDR3 nucleotides are TGTGCCAGCAGTGAAGCGAGAAGTACAGGGACCTACGAGCAGTACTTC. Its translation: CASSEARSTGTYEQYF.

J is TRBJ2-7 and V is TRBV28; TRBD2 agrees at 8 bases. CDR3 size: 14 residues. The V and J ends lost 6 bases and 3 bases, in that order; junction bases with no gene match: 7. From germline, CDR1 is MDHEN and CDR2 SYDVKM. CDR3 nucleotide sequence: TGTGCCAGCAGCGGCGGGACTAGGAACTACGAGCAGTACTTC. This translates into CASSGGTRNYEQYF. Full variable domain (outside the CDR3, taken from reference TRBV28 and TRBJ2-7): DVKVTQSSRYLVKRTGEKVFLECVQDMDHENMFWYRQDPGLGLRLIYFSYDVKMKEKGDIPEGYSVSREKKERFSLILESASTNQTSMYLCASSGGTRNYEQYFGPGTRLTVT.

This clone was detected once. The J gene is TRBJ1-5, the V gene TRBV9; 7 nucleotides align to TRBD1. The J segment lost 5 bases and the V segment lost 0 bases, leaving 2 bases of the junction unmatched. This CDR3 contains 14 residues. CDR1 SGDLS and CDR2 YYNGEE come from the germline V gene. The CDR3 region has the DNA TGTGCCAGCAGCGTAGACAGGGGCTATCAGCCCCAGCATTTT. Translation gives CASSVDRGYQPQHF.

V gene TRBV28 combines with J gene TRBJ1-5; D remains ambiguous. Germline V gene sequence: CDR1 MDHEN, CDR2 SYDVKM. V lost 5 bases and J lost 2, with 7 bases in between. The CDR3 is made up of 13 amino acids. The CDR3: CASSLLGNQPQHF. CDR3 sequence (DNA): TGTGCCAGCAGTCTTCTCGGCAATCAGCCCCAGCATTTT.

The V and J genes are TRBV6-5 and TRBJ1-1; 9 nucleotides match TRBD1. CDR1 is MNHEY and CDR2 is SVGAGI in the germline V gene. The CDR3 length is 16 residues. V gave up 4 bases and J gave up 5 bases; unmatched junction bases: 11. This CDR3 reads CASSFVPGTGWTEAFF. The CDR3 DNA reads TGTGCCAGCAGTTTTGTCCCCGGGACAGGGTGGACTGAAGCTTTCTTT.

The chain has TRBV2 and TRBJ1-2; 7 nucleotides agree with TRBD1. The V gene's germline CDR1 is SNHLY and CDR2 FYNNEI. The V and J ends lost 6 bases and 8 bases, in that order; junction bases with no gene match: 9. CDR3 size: 13 residues. The CDR3 coding sequence is TGTGCCAGCAGGAAGGTAGGGGGCGGGGGCTACACCTTC. Protein product: CASRKVGGGGYTF.

The chain has TRBV13 and TRBJ2-7, with 9 bases aligning to TRBD1. V lost 2 bases and J lost 5; bases outside the gene matches: 7. Germline values: CDR1 PRHDT, CDR2 FYEKMQ (reference sequence). The CDR3 extends over 15 amino acids. The CDR3 loop reads CASSLYRGLSDEQYF. The CDR3 DNA reads TGTGCCAGCAGCTTATACAGGGGGCTTAGTGACGAGCAGTACTTC.

The chain is built from TRBV4-1 and TRBJ1-6; tentative D call: TRBD1 (5 bases). From germline, CDR1 is MGHRA and CDR2 YSYEKL. V lost 4 bases and J lost 13, with 20 bases in between. CDR3 size: 15 residues. CDR3 sequence (DNA): TGCGCCAGCAGCCCTAGGACATCCGAAATGTCTCCCCTCCACTTT. Translating it yields CASSPRTSEMSPLHF.

This clone has only a few counts. V and J are TRBV4-1 and TRBJ2-5; 7 bases match TRBD1. With V trimmed by 4 bases and J by 2 bases, 7 bases remained unmatched. The CDR3 extends over 15 amino acids. The germline V gene has CDR1 MGHRA and CDR2 YSYEKL. CDR3 sequence reads: CASSLTPGQQETQYF. CDR3 in DNA: TGCGCCAGCAGCCTGACTCCGGGACAGCAAGAGACCCAGTACTTC.

CDR3 coding DNA: TGTGCCAGCGCTCCTAGCGGGGGTACCCACGAGCAGTACTTC. This translates into CASAPSGGTHEQYF. The V gene is TRBV2, the J gene TRBJ2-7; 10 nucleotides line up with TRBD2. V dropped 8 bases and J dropped 5; count of bases not matched to a gene: 9. Germline CDR1 reads SNHLY; CDR2 reads FYNNEI. This CDR3 has 14 residues.

This chain uses TRBV19 with TRBJ1-2; 11 nucleotides align to TRBD1. Germline loops: CDR1 LNHDA, CDR2 SQIVND (reference sequence). The CDR3 length is 16 residues. Germline trimming cut 5 bases from V and 4 bases from J; bases unmatched to any gene: 9. The CDR3 is CASSPGQGAWVYGYTF. In DNA, the CDR3 is TGTGCCAGTAGTCCAGGACAGGGGGCATGGGTCTATGGCTACACCTTC.

The rearrangement joins TRBV4-2 to TRBJ1-2, with no clear D. This CDR3 contains 14 residues. V was shortened by 1 base and J by 2 bases, with 8 bases between the two germline ends. Germline V gene sequence: CDR1 LGHNA, CDR2 YNFKEQ. The CDR3 bases are TGTGCCAGCAGCCAAGTCAGTGTGAACTATGGCTACACCTTC. The encoded protein is CASSQVSVNYGYTF.

The CDR3 is CASSPPGDNQPQHF. The DNA of the CDR3 is TGTGCCAGCAGCCCGCCAGGGGATAATCAGCCCCAGCATTTT. The chain employs TRBV28 and TRBJ1-5, with a tentative D call TRBD1 (6 bases). Between the trimmed V and J ends, which lost 6 bases and 4 bases, there was a span of 13 bases. CDR3 length equals 14 residues. Germline V CDR1 and CDR2: MDHEN, SYDVKM.

This clone was observed once. The CDR3 sequence: CAWSHAGSNTEAFF. Here the CDR3 DNA reads TGTGCCTGGAGTCACGCAGGGTCGAACACTGAAGCTTTCTTT. This chain uses TRBV30 with TRBJ1-1; possible D gene TRBD1, 5 bases. Germline V lookup: CDR1 GTSNPN, CDR2 SVGIG (reference sequence). The CDR3 runs to 14 residues. Trimming left V 2 bases short and J 1 base short, with 11 bases between. The variable domain in full, completed from reference TRBV30 and TRBJ1-1, reads SQTIHQWPATLVQPVGSPLSLECTVEGTSNPNLYWYRQAAGRGLQLLFYSVGIGQISSEVPQNLSASRPQDRQFILSSKKLLLSDSGFYLCAWSHAGSNTEAFFGQGTRLTVV.

This clone has only one observation. The rearrangement links TRBV9 to TRBJ2-1; TRBD1 might be the D (6 bases). V gave up 3 bases and J gave up 6 bases, with 13 bases separating them. The CDR3 is 14 amino acids. Germline V CDR1 and CDR2: SGDLS, YYNGEE. The CDR3 region has the DNA TGTGCCAGCAGCGGACGGACAGCCGGCAATGAGCAGTTCTTC. Amino acids: CASSGRTAGNEQFF. Full variable domain (rest looked up from reference TRBV9 and TRBJ2-1): DSGVTQTPKHLITATGQRVTLRCSPRSGDLSVYWYQQSLDQGLQFLIQYYNGEERAKGNILERFSAQQFPDLHSELNLSSLELGDSALYFCASSGRTAGNEQFFGPGTRLTVL.

V is TRBV29-1 and J is TRBJ2-7; TRBD1 aligns across 9 bases. CDR3 length: 17 amino acids. The germline V gene encodes CDR1 SQVTM and CDR2 ANQGSEA. Trimming cost V 6 bases and J 0 bases; bases outside gene matches: 15. Written as DNA, the CDR3 is TGCAGCGTGGAGGTTACAGGGGGCGCCGTCGGCTCCTACGAGCAGTACTTC. Residues: CSVEVTGGAVGSYEQYF.

V usage is TRBV19 and J usage is TRBJ2-4; 7 nucleotides line up with TRBD1. The ends lost 6 bases at V and 3 bases at J; junction bases unmatched: 8. Germline V lookup: CDR1 LNHDA, CDR2 SQIVND (reference sequence). The CDR3 is 15 amino acids. The CDR3 DNA reads TGTGCCAGTAGGACAACCTGGGACAGCAAAAACATTCAGTACTTC. Translating it yields CASRTTWDSKNIQYF. Using reference TRBV19 and TRBJ2-4 for the parts outside the CDR3, the full variable domain is DGGITQSPKYLFRKEGQNVTLSCEQNLNHDAMYWYRQDPGQGLRLIYYSQIVNDFQKGDIAEGYSVSREKKESFPLTVTSAQKNPTAFYLCASRTTWDSKNIQYFGAGTRLSVL.

The sample holds one count of this clone. CDR3 region: CASRGPYEQYF. The CDR3 DNA sequence: TGTGCCAGCAGGGGGCCCTACGAGCAGTACTTC. The chain uses TRBV19 and TRBJ2-7; the match to TRBD1 covers 8 bases. CDR1 and CDR2 from the germline V gene are LNHDA and SQIVND (reference sequence). V lost 9 bases and J lost 2; bases outside the gene matches: 0. CDR3 length: 11 residues.

The chain has TRBV7-9 and TRBJ2-7, with D maybe TRBD2 (5 bases). CDR1 SEHNR and CDR2 FQNEAQ come from the germline V gene (reference sequence). The CDR3 is 15 residues long. Between the trimmed V and J ends, which lost 5 bases and 2 bases, there was a span of 16 bases. The CDR3 sequence: CASSPTRDRPYEQYF. DNA for the CDR3: TGTGCCAGCAGCCCGACCCGGGATCGCCCCTACGAGCAGTACTTC.